A selection of T cell receptor beta chains follows, all from one sample in a study of blood T cell repertoires in COVID-19. Assay: immunoSEQ multiplex PCR; the TCRdb copy retains only in-frame clones and omits some. This sample yields some 60,000 clones, of which roughly four fifths are seen a single time; around 9.6% belongs to the top ten. The material sequenced was peripheral blood. The receptors shown here come from a man aged 45-60 years with COVID-19, enrolled during active disease. CDR3s include the opening cysteine and the closing phenylalanine or tryptophan. The order of the fields is J gene, D gene, V gene, CDR3 protein. The D gene is left open where the match is weak.

TRBJ2-1,.,TRBV19,CASSMGNYNEQFF
TRBJ1-2,TRBD1,TRBV19,CASSPTDRGGNYGYTF
TRBJ2-5,.,TRBV5-1,CASSLDTQETQYF
TRBJ2-2,.,TRBV24-1,CATSGGDHTGELFF
TRBJ1-4,.,TRBV30,CAWSGGPAEKLFF
TRBJ2-7,TRBD1,TRBV28,CASSVTGTGRWQYF
TRBJ2-7,TRBD1,TRBV4-2,CASSQDSSLGDRVGYEQYF
TRBJ2-4,.,TRBV5-8,CASSQPTGRSIQYF
TRBJ2-2,.,TRBV20-1,CSARRTGELFF
TRBJ2-1,TRBD2,TRBV13,CASSPSGTSGTNEQFF